This TCR beta chain derives from a study of shared clonotypes between healthy human individuals. The study, taken as a whole, reports: The study found about 5% of naive CD4 clonotypes shared across four donors. Although depth was large, rarefaction showed that sequencing of the sorted subsets was incomplete.

A note on this clone: Its target is unknown.

Donation came from healthy HIV-negative adults that had no recent acute infections or vaccinations. Adult Caucasians living in Nashville, Tennessee made up all of the donors. Profiled with immunoSEQ multiplex PCR; TCRdb holds only in-frame clones, not every one. The sample lists approximately 2.3 million clones; more than 85% were seen once. Trimming pared 8 bases from V and 8 bases from J, leaving 16 bases between. The CDR3 spans 13 residues. Germline loops: CDR1 MNHEY, CDR2 SMNVEV (reference sequence). The rearrangement joins TRBV27 to TRBJ2-1; D ambiguous. This clonotype originated in a man in his late teens or twenties in good health. Some clones in this sample may be carry-over from other donors' samples. The source material was naive CD4+ T cells from PBMCs. Described subset: CD45RA+ positively selected. The CDR3 here is CASSARVVDEQFF. The DNA for the CDR3 is TGTGCCAGCTCGGCCCGAGTCGTCGATGAGCAGTTCTTC.